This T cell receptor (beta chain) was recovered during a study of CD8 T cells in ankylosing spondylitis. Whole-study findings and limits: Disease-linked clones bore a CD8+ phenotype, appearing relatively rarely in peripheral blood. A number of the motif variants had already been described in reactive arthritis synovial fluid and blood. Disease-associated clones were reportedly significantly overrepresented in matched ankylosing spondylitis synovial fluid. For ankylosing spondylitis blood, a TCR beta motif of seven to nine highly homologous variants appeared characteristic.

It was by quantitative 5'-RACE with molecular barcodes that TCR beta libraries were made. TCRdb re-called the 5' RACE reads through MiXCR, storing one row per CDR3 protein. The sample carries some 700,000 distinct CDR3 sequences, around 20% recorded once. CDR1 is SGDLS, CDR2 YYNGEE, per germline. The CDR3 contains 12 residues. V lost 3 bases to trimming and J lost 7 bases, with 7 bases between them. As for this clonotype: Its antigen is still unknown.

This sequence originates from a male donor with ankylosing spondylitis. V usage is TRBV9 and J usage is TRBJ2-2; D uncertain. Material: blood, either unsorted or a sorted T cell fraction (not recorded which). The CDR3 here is CASSASVGELFF. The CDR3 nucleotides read TGTGCCAGCAGCGCCAGCGTCGGGGAGCTGTTTTTT.